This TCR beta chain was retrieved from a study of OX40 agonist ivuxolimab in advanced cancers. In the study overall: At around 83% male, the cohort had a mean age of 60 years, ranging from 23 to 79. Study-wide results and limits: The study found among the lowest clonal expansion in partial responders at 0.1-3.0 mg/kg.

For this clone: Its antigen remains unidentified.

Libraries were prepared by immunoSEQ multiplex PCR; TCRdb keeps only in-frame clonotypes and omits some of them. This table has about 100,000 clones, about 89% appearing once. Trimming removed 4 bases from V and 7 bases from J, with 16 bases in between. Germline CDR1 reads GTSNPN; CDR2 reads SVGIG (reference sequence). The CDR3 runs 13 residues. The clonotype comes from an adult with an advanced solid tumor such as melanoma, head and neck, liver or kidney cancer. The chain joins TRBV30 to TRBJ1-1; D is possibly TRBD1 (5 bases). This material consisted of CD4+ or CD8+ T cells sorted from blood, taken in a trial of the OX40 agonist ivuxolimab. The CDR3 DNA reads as TGTGCCTGGAAATTTAAGGCGGGGGGTGAAGCTTTCTTT. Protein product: CAWKFKAGGEAFF.